This T cell receptor (beta chain) derives from a study of blood T cell repertoires in COVID-19. Study summary: COVID-19 samples collected from the United States, Italy and Spain covered acute and convalescent phases. From T cells, B-cell-depleted T cells, or PBMCs came the material, which was cDNA or gDNA.

The CDR3 has 19 residues. Per germline, CDR1 LGHDT and CDR2 YNNKEL (reference sequence). V shed 2 bases and J 3 bases; nucleotides not matched to a gene: 10. Original analysis: Amplification with reference gene primers provided the estimates of nucleated cell counts. TCRdb's table, derived via immunoSEQ multiplex PCR, lists solely in-frame clones and lacks some. Clone size and V and J calls were adopted from that table, with D and trimming inferred from the DNA. Here the sample spans about 30,000 clones, roughly nine tenths being singletons. The rearrangement uses TRBV3-1 (or the pseudogene TRBV3-2) and TRBJ2-3; TRBD2 matches at 14 bases. The receptor comes from a human donor with active COVID-19. The donor label of this sample is uncertain. Material: peripheral blood. The CDR3 sequence: CASSQSGLAGEQGTDTQYF. The CDR3 DNA follows: TGTGCCAGCAGCCAATCGGGACTAGCGGGGGAACAGGGTACAGATACGCAGTATTTT.